In its sample, the clone carrying this T cell receptor beta chain was seen many times. Its cognate antigen is unknown. The sample originates from a study of T-cell reconstitution after alpha-beta-depleted transplantation in children. The CDR3 runs 14 residues. Trimming stripped 5 bases from V and 3 bases from J, with 15 bases between. The germline V gene has CDR1 DFQATT and CDR2 SNEGSKA (reference sequence). Molecular barcoding with unique molecular identifiers was used for the TCRbeta library. MiXCR, applied by TCRdb to the PCR reads, yields one record per CDR3 protein. Among some 450,000 distinct CDR3 sequences listed, around two fifths were seen once. General study results and limits: Several hundred rapidly expanded clones from non-depleted graft cells reportedly supplied alpha-beta T cells about two months post-transplant. When one year had passed after transplant, most T-cell counts and diversity came from newly produced T cells. Surviving thymic progenitors and recipient T cells were the source of high TCRbeta diversity at day 60 in some patients.

J is TRBJ2-3 and V is TRBV20-1; D tentatively reads TRBD1 or TRBD2 (7 bases each). Specimen: PBMCs, collected before TCRalphabeta/CD19-depleted stem cell transplant. This TCR was recovered from a girl aged 2 to 10 with aplastic anemia, due to receive a stem cell transplant. The CDR3: CSAGTGEGTDTQYF. The CDR3 DNA reads as TGCAGTGCTGGAACAGGGGAGGGGACAGATACGCAGTATTTT.